This record concerns one TCR beta chain sequence. Because the CDR3 is missing its conserved closing phenylalanine or tryptophan, this is likely a read error. This sample is drawn from a study of tumor-infiltrating lymphocytes in primary liver carcinoma. The investigators made TCR beta cDNA from about 500 ng total RNA, using a constant-region primer. Three rounds of nested multiplex PCR with slightly modified ARM-PCR produced TCR beta libraries. Investigators reported that the first two PCR rounds, at roughly 10 cycles each, used TRBV1-TRBV30 forward primers with a C-beta reverse primer. TCRdb recomputed calls from the multiplex PCR reads with MiXCR, one row per CDR3 protein. The repertoire includes 45,000 to 65,000 distinct CDR3 sequences, 70% to 80% of them detected once, and roughly 24% sits in the top ten. From unsorted bulk tissue weighing 20-30 mg, DNA and RNA were co-extracted. For each tumor, five separate regions were sampled.

From germline, CDR1 is MNHEY and CDR2 SVGAGI. Trimming shortened V by 9 bases and J by 2 bases, and 20 bases separated the two germline ends. The CDR3 runs 16 residues. The gene calls are TRBV6-5 and TRBJ1-5; possibly TRBD1 for D (5 bases). Sequencing was carried out using liver tumor tissue from sampling region 5. Regarding subset: tumor region T5, tumor centre. This receptor was identified in a man aged 40-50 years with primary liver carcinoma and hepatitis B virus infection. The CDR3 DNA reads as TGTGCCAGTAGCCCCACGAGGGGAAGAGGCAATCAGCCCCAGCATTTG. Translating gives CASSPTRGRGNQPQHL.